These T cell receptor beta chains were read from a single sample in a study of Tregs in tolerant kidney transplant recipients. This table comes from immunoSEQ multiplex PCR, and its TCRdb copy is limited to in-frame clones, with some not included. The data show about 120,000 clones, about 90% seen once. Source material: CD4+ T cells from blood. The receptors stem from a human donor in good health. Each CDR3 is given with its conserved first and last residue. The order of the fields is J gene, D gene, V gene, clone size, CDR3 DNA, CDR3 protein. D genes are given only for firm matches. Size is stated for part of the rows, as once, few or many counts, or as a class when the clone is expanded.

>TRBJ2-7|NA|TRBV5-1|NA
TGCGCCAGCAGCTTGGCCGGAGAAACCTACGAGCAGTACTTC
CASSLAGETYEQYF
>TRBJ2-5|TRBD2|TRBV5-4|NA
TGTGCCAGCAGCTTCAGGACTAGCGGGAGTGGAGAGACCCAGTACTTC
CASSFRTSGSGETQYF
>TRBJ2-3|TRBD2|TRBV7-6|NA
TGTGCCAGCAGCTTTGCACCCCGGACTAGCGGGAGCACAGATACGCAGTATTTT
CASSFAPRTSGSTDTQYF
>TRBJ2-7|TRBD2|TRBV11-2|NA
TGTGCCAGCAGCTTAAATAGCGGGATACACTACGAGCAGTACTTC
CASSLNSGIHYEQYF
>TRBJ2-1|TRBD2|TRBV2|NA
TGTGCCAGCAGTTACAGGACTAGCGGGAGGGCCTCCTACAATGAGCAGTTCTTC
CASSYRTSGRASYNEQFF
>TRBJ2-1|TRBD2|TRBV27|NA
TGTGCCAGCAGTACCCGGGGGGTCTCCTACAATGAGCAGTTCTTC
CASSTRGVSYNEQFF
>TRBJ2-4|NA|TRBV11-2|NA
TGTGCCAGCAGCCTACTAGCCAAAAACATTCAGTACTTC
CASSLLAKNIQYF
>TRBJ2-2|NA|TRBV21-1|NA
TGTGCCAGCAGAAGGGGCCTAGCGGGGGGAAACACCGGGGAGCTGTTTTTT
CASRRGLAGGNTGELFF
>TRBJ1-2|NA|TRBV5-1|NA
TGCGCCAGCAGCCTTGGGCAGGTCACCCCCTCGGGAAAAACCTTC
CASSLGQVTPSGKTF
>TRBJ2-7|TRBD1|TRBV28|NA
TGTGCCGCGCAGGGACAGGGGGCGCGGGAGCAGTACTTC
CAAQGQGAREQYF
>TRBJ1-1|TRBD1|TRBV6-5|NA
TGTGCCAGCAGTTACAGGGACAGGGTGGCTGAAGCTTTCTTT
CASSYRDRVAEAFF
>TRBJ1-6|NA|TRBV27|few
TGTGCCAGCAGTTTCAGGGGTGCAAATTCACCCCTCCACTTT
CASSFRGANSPLHF
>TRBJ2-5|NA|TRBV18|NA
TGTGCCAGCTCACCACCGGGTCTTCAAGAGACCCAGTACTTC
CASSPPGLQETQYF
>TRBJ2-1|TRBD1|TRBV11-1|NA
TGTGCCAGCAGCTTGGCCCCCTGGACAGGGGACTACAATGAGCAGTTCTTC
CASSLAPWTGDYNEQFF
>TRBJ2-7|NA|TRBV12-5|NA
TGTGCTAGTGGTTTGGTACCAGTTTCGAACGAGCAGTACTTC
CASGLVPVSNEQYF
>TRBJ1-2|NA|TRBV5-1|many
TGCGCCAGCAGCTTGGGGACAGCCGCCTATGGCTACACCTTC
CASSLGTAAYGYTF
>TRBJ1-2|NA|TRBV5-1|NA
TGCGCCAGCAGCAGGGATCCGGGACAAAAAAACTATGGCTACACCTTC
CASSRDPGQKNYGYTF
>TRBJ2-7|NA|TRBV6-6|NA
TGTGCCAGCAGCTTTAACGGAGTGATGGGCGAGCAGTACTTC
CASSFNGVMGEQYF
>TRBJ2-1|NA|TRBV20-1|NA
TGCAGTAGTCTGCCCTACAATGAGCAGTTCTTC
CSSLPYNEQFF
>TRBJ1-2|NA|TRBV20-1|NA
TGCAGTGCTTCGAACTATGGCTACACCTTC
CSASNYGYTF
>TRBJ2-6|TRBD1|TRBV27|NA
TGTGCCAGCAGTTTGAGGAGACAGGGCCTCTCTGGGGCCAACGTCCTGACTTTC
CASSLRRQGLSGANVLTF
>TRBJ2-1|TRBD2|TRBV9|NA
TGTGCCAGCAGCGTTAACCAGCGGGGGGGCAATGAGCAGTTCTTC
CASSVNQRGGNEQFF
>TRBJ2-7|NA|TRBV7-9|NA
TGTGCCAGCAGCTTAGCTGGGGCCTCGGGCGAGCAGTACTTC
CASSLAGASGEQYF
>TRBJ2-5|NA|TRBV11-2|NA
TGTGCCAGCAGCTTAGATTCCTCAGGAAGGACCCAGTACTTC
CASSLDSSGRTQYF
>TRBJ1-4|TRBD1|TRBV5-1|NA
TGCGCCAGCAGCTTGGGCCTAACAGGGGGAGGGACTGAAAAACTGTTTTTT
CASSLGLTGGGTEKLFF
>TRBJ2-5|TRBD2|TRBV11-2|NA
TGTGCCAGCAGAGAGTGGACTAGCGGGGGCGCCGCAGGTGAGACCCAGTACTTC
CASREWTSGGAAGETQYF
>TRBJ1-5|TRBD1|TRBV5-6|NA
TGTGCCAGCAGCTTTGAGGGGGCAGGGGTCAATCAGCCCCAGCATTTT
CASSFEGAGVNQPQHF
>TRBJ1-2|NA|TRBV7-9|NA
TGTGCCAGCAGCCTACGACTGAGCTATGGCTACACCTTC
CASSLRLSYGYTF
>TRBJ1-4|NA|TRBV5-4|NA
TGTGCCAGCAGCTTGCCGGGAGGGGATGAAAAACTGTTTTTT
CASSLPGGDEKLFF
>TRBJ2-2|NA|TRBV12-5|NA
TGTGCTAGTGGTTTACGGCGGGTCATGAACACCGGGGAGCTGTTTTTT
CASGLRRVMNTGELFF
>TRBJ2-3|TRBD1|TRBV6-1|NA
TGTGCCAGCAGGGAGGGACAGGGCACAGATACGCAGTATTTT
CASREGQGTDTQYF
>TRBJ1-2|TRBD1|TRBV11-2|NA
TGTGCCAGCGGCCGGGACAGGGGCGCTGGCTACACCTTC
CASGRDRGAGYTF
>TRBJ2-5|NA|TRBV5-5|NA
TGTGCCAGCAGCTCCGGGCCAGGAGTGGAGACCCAGTACTTC
CASSSGPGVETQYF
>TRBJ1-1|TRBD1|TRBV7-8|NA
TGTGCCAGCAGCCCTCGGACAGGGGGGAGGAACACTGAAGCTTTCTTT
CASSPRTGGRNTEAFF
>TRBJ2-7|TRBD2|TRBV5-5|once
TGTGCCAGCAGCCCGACTAGCGGGATCCTTGATCCCCGCTACGAGCAGTACTTC
CASSPTSGILDPRYEQYF
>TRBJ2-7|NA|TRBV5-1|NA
TGCGCCAGCAGCTCGATAACCGGGACGGATCTCTCCTACGAGCAGTACTTC
CASSSITGTDLSYEQYF
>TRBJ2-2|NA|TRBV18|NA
TGTGCCAGCTCACCATTCCTGACTCAGTCCACCGGGGAGCTGTTTTTT
CASSPFLTQSTGELFF
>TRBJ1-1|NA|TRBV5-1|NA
TGCGCCAGCAGCTTGAGACAGGCCACTGAAGCTTTCTTT
CASSLRQATEAFF
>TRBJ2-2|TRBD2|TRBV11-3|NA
TGTGCCAGCAGCGTTTCGGGACTAGCGGGTAACACCGGGGAGCTGTTTTTT
CASSVSGLAGNTGELFF
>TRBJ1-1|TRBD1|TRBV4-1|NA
TGCGCCAGCAGCCTACAGGGGGGAGCGGCTGAAGCTTTCTTT
CASSLQGGAAEAFF
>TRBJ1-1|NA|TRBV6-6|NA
TGTGCCACCTGGGGGGCCATGAACACTGAAGCTTTCTTT
CATWGAMNTEAFF
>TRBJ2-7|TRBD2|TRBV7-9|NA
TGTGCCAGCAGCTCGGACCCGGGGGGAGGCGCCTACGAGCAGTACTTC
CASSSDPGGGAYEQYF
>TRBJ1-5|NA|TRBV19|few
TGTGCCAGTAGTATCGGCAATCAGCCCCAGCATTTT
CASSIGNQPQHF
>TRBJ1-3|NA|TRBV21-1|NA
TGTGCCAGCAGCATCTACTCAGGGAGCTCTGGAAACACCATATATTTT
CASSIYSGSSGNTIYF
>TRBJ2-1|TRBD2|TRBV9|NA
TGTGCCAGCAGCGTAGCTCCCAGCGGGGGGGCGGGTGAGCAGTTCTTC
CASSVAPSGGAGEQFF
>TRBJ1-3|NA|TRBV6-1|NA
TGTGCCAGCAGTGAGTCTGCCCGACAGGGAAACACCATATATTTT
CASSESARQGNTIYF
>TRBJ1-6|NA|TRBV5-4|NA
TGTGCCAGCAGCCCTGAAGGGGCGCAGATAGGCTCACCCCTCCACTTT
CASSPEGAQIGSPLHF
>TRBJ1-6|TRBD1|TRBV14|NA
TGTGCCAGCAGCCAACCGGGGACAGGGTATAATTCACCCCTCCACTTT
CASSQPGTGYNSPLHF
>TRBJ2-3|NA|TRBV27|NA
TGTGCCAGCAGTTCATATCCCCGGGGGACGCAGTATTTT
CASSSYPRGTQYF
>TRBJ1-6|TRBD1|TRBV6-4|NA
TGTGCCAGCAGTTCTACAGGGGGGGCGCAGTCACCCCTCCACTTT
CASSSTGGAQSPLHF
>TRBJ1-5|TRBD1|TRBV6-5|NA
TGTGCCACCAGGGACAGTAGCAATCAGCCCCAGCATTTT
CATRDSSNQPQHF
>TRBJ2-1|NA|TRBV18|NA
TGTGCCAGCTCACCTTCCCTGGGAGGATACAATGAGCAGTTCTTC
CASSPSLGGYNEQFF
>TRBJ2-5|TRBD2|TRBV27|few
TGTGCCAGCAGTTTTGGGACTACGGAGACCCAGTACTTC
CASSFGTTETQYF
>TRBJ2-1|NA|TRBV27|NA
TGTGCCAGCAGTCGTTCCGGGACGGTTCCCTACAATGAGCAGTTCTTC
CASSRSGTVPYNEQFF
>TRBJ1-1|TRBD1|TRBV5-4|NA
TGTGCCAGCAGGTTTTCCAGGGGGGACGGGGAAGCTTTCTTT
CASRFSRGDGEAFF
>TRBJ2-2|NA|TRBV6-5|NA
TGTGCCAGCAGTTCCGGGACGGCGAACACCGGGGAGCTGTTTTTT
CASSSGTANTGELFF
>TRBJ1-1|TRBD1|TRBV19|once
TGTGCCAGCATTGCCGGGACAGGGTATGAAGCTTTCTTT
CASIAGTGYEAFF